The entry below describes one T cell receptor (beta chain). This clonotype has ten or more counts. No antigen is known for it. There are no base qualities to consult, and no much larger clone falls within one base. The reads were generated on an Illumina HiSeq 2500. TCR beta libraries were prepared by quantitative 5'-RACE with molecular barcodes. The authors processed their data as follows. A new computational method, built on a probabilistic model of VDJ rearrangement, was used to identify disease-linked TCR variants. Starting from the raw public reads, TCRdb applied fastp trimming at Q25, assembled clones with MiXCR and retained in-frame beta chains. Identical CDR3 proteins give one entry, which carries the most common genes and DNA. These V and J calls are TCRdb output, not the study's own analysis. The sample table lists about 240,000 distinct CDR3 sequences, 8% to 9.5% of them with a count of one. The ten largest clones represent approximately 7% of the sample.

This sample is drawn from a study of CD8 T cells in ankylosing spondylitis (dated by TCRdb to the late 2010s). With regard to the full study: The study set out to find disease-linked TCR variants by profiling T cell receptor beta repertoires in ankylosing spondylitis patients and healthy donors. The full study cohort was made up of over 20 ankylosing spondylitis patients and fewer than 120 healthy donors. Peripheral blood was sampled, and synovial fluid was also collected from ankylosing spondylitis patients.

For this chain, trimming is 3 bases at the V end and 6 bases at the J end, and the number of junction bases without a gene match is 7. Via the germline V gene, CDR1 is SGHRS and CDR2 YFSETQ. CDR3 length: 14 amino acids, cysteine to phenylalanine. The only DNA kept is the CDR3, 42 bases in frame from the first base. Study-wide findings and limitations: Blood from ankylosing spondylitis patients appeared to be characterized by a TCR beta motif made up of several highly homologous amino acid variants. The disease-linked clones were reported as significantly enriched in matched synovial fluid samples from ankylosing spondylitis patients. In peripheral blood, the disease-linked clones were found at relatively low frequencies and had a CD8+ phenotype. Some TCR beta motif variants had previously been reported in synovial fluid and blood of reactive arthritis patients, which suggested common disease-initiation mechanisms.

This receptor was taken from a male donor with ankylosing spondylitis or in good health (not recorded which). The chain is assembled from TRBV5-1 and TRBJ2-7; 9 middle bases align to TRBD1. Material: blood, either unsorted or a sorted T cell fraction (not recorded which). The DNA reads as follows: TGCGCCAGCAGCTCGGGACAGGGAAATCGCGAGCAGTACTTC. Translated, this gives CASSSGQGNREQYF. Outside the CDR3, residues come from the reference TRBV5-1 and TRBJ2-7 proteins, so the full variable domain is: KAGVTQTPRYLIKTRGQQVTLSCSPISGHRSVSWYQQTPGQGLQFLFEYFSETQRNKGNFPGRFSGRQFSNSRSEMNVSTLELGDSALYLCASSSGQGNREQYFGPGTRLTVT.